This T cell receptor beta chain stems from a study of regulatory T cells in long-lasting Graves disease. Study as a whole: The study counted Graves' disease as persistent given over 5 years of antithyroid drugs and positive TSH receptor antibodies. Study outcomes and limitations: Those with persistent Graves' had less TCR diversity than newly diagnosed patients.

Germline V gene sequence: CDR1 MNHEY, CDR2 SVGAGI. The CDR3 is made up of 14 amino acids. Building the TCR beta libraries relied on iRepertoire HTBI primers, and CDR3 regions underwent Arm-PCR. In TCRdb, the multiplex PCR reads were re-called with MiXCR into one record per CDR3 protein. Seen here are approximately 360,000 distinct CDR3 sequences, less than 30% observed once, and the top ten hold approximately 28%. The time point was: persistent/refractory GD, antithyroid drugs over 5 years with positive TRAb. Making the TCR library involved RNA that had been extracted from PBMCs. Turning to this clonotype: Antigen specificity is unknown. One end of the junction is discordant with germline, which a read error may explain.

This receptor was obtained from a woman aged 40 to 49 with Graves disease. Here the sequenced sample was peripheral blood mononuclear cells (PBMCs), taken when the disease was refractory, from a patient treated with antithyroid drugs. V gene TRBV6-5 combines with J gene TRBJ2-1, with 9 bases that match TRBD2. CDR3 in amino acids: CASSYLAGYTEQFF. CDR3 nucleotides: TGTGCCAGCAGTTATCTAGCGGGATACACTGAGCAGTTCTTC.